These 12 T cell receptor beta chains originate from one sample sequenced in a study of CD8+CD57+ T cells in acquired aplastic anemia. Patients chosen for sequencing had shown CD8+CD57+ cell expansion by flow cytometry. Genomic DNA, the template, was used for profiling of the TCR beta VDJ and CDR3. TCRdb recomputed calls from the reads with MiXCR, one row per CDR3 protein. The sample carries 150,000 to 180,000 distinct CDR3 sequences, roughly half recorded once. Material for sequencing was sorted CD4+, CD8+, or CD8+CD57+ T cells (not recorded which) from PBMCs. Every receptor here comes from a human donor with aplastic anemia.

This clonotype was seen only a few times. A much bigger clone sits one base away, suggesting this may be a read error. This CDR3 is missing its conserved last phenylalanine or tryptophan, likely due to a read error. DNA of the CDR3: TGTGCCAGCAGCCGGACAGATACGCAGTATTCT. This translates into CASSRTDTQYS. The chain carries TRBV7-9 and TRBJ2-3; D is undetermined. From germline, CDR1 is SEHNR and CDR2 FQNEAQ (reference sequence). CDR3 length: 11 amino acids. Trimming took off 5 bases at V and 3 bases at J, with 3 bases between the two ends.

V and J are TRBV10-3 and TRBJ2-1; 13 nucleotides match TRBD2. Germline CDR1 reads ENHRY; CDR2 reads SYGVKD. This CDR3 region has 14 residues. V shed 4 bases and J 9 bases; nucleotides not matched to a gene: 3. CDR3 protein: CAISGLAGGSEQFF. CDR3 DNA sequence: TGTGCCATCAGTGGACTAGCGGGAGGCAGTGAGCAGTTCTTC.

V usage is TRBV19 and J usage is TRBJ1-2, with no clear D. Trimming shortened V by 5 bases and J by 2 bases, and 3 bases separated the two germline ends. The CDR3 consists of 11 residues. The germline CDR1 and CDR2 sequences are LNHDA and SQIVND (reference sequence). CDR3 residues: CASSSNYGYTF. The CDR3 DNA reads TGTGCCAGTAGTTCAAACTATGGCTACACCTTC.

This clonotype came up many times. The CDR3, as DNA: TGTGCCAGCAGTACCGACAGGGACCCCACAGATACGCAGTATTTT. Its translation is CASSTDRDPTDTQYF. The chain links TRBV6-1 to TRBJ2-3, with TRBD1 matching 7 bases. The CDR3 loop spans 15 amino acids. Germline V gene data show CDR1 as MNHNS and CDR2 as SASEGT. Losses at the gene ends were 5 bases for V and 2 bases for J; bases not matched to a gene: 7.

The V call is TRBV24-1, the J call TRBJ1-4, with D perhaps TRBD1 (6 bases). Per germline, CDR1 KGHDR and CDR2 SFDVKD. Trimming shortened V by 4 bases and J by 0 bases, and 11 bases separated the two germline ends. The CDR3 is 16 amino acids. The CDR3 here is CATSDGGQATNEKLFF. The CDR3 nucleotides are TGTGCCACCAGTGACGGGGGACAAGCAACTAATGAAAAACTGTTTTTT.

Ten or more counts support this clonotype. J is TRBJ1-5 and V is TRBV6-1; no firm D call. Trimming pared 1 base from V and 3 bases from J, leaving 7 bases between. The CDR3 loop spans 14 amino acids. Germline assignment: CDR1 MNHNS and CDR2 SASEGT. This CDR3 is CASSEGGSNQPQHF. The CDR3 nucleotides read TGTGCCAGCAGTGAAGGAGGGTCCAATCAGCCCCAGCATTTT.

This clonotype showed up many times. The chain links TRBV12-3 or TRBV12-4 to TRBJ2-7; D gene uncertain. V lost 8 bases and J 1 base, leaving 9 bases between the germline ends. The CDR3 is 12 residues long. DNA for the CDR3: TGTGCCAGCGGTGGTGGGTCCTACGAGCAGTACTTC. It is translated as CASGGGSYEQYF.

The chain links TRBV20-1 to TRBJ2-7, with D possibly called TRBD1 or TRBD2 (5 bases each). The CDR3 has 12 amino acids. Germline values: CDR1 DFQATT, CDR2 SNEGSKA (reference sequence). With 8 bases removed from V and 5 bases from J, the gap between germline ends came to 16 bases. This CDR3 reads CSPSGTVDEQYF. The CDR3 nucleotides are TGCAGTCCCAGTGGGACCGTGGACGAGCAGTACTTC.

The rearrangement uses TRBV2 and TRBJ2-1; 10 bases fit TRBD1. The V segment lost 2 bases and the J segment 6 bases; nucleotides outside the gene matches: 7. Germline CDR1 is SNHLY and CDR2 is FYNNEI. This CDR3 contains 16 residues. The CDR3 DNA sequence: TGTGCCAGCAGTGAAAGGGACAGGGGAAAGGGCAATGAGCAGTTCTTC. It encodes CASSERDRGKGNEQFF. Supplemented by reference TRBV2 and TRBJ2-1, the full variable domain reads EPEVTQTPSHQVTQMGQEVILRCVPISNHLYFYWYRQILGQKVEFLVSFYNNEISEKSEIFDDQFSVERPDGSNFTLKIRSTKLEDSAMYFCASSERDRGKGNEQFFGPGTRLTVL.

Only one count was recorded for this clonotype. This chain joins TRBV10-3 and TRBJ2-2; a possible D gene is TRBD1 (6 bases). Trimming removed 3 bases at V and 8 bases at J, with 7 bases between. The germline V gene encodes CDR1 ENHRY and CDR2 SYGVKD. CDR3 size: 12 residues. The CDR3 nucleotides read TGTGCCATCAGTGACGGACAGGGGGAGCTGTTTTTT. Translated: CAISDGQGELFF.

V usage is TRBV5-1 and J usage is TRBJ2-7, with a tentative D call TRBD2 (6 bases). Trimming pared 4 bases from V and 3 bases from J, leaving 11 bases between. CDR1 and CDR2 from the germline V gene are SGHRS and YFSETQ. The CDR3 totals 13 residues. The DNA of the CDR3 is TGCGCCAGCAGCCGAGGGACTTACTACGAGCAGTACTTC. Its translation: CASSRGTYYEQYF.

The chain couples TRBV4-1 to TRBJ1-1; no reliable D call. In germline, CDR1 is MGHRA, CDR2 YSYEKL. This CDR3 has 15 amino acids. V lost 1 base and J lost 2, with 11 bases in between. CDR3 nucleotides: TGCGCCAGCAGCCAAGTAGGAGGGAGTAACACTGAAGCTTTCTTT. The encoded protein is CASSQVGGSNTEAFF.